This TCR beta chain derives from a study of OX40 agonist ivuxolimab in advanced cancers. Clones were read by immunoSEQ multiplex PCR, and TCRdb kept only the in-frame ones, dropping some. This sample has approximately 27,000 clones, with about four fifths found just once. The V and J ends lost 3 bases and 1 base respectively, with 11 bases between them. The germline CDR1 and CDR2 sequences are SGHRS and YFSETQ. The CDR3 has 15 residues. This chain joins TRBV5-1 and TRBJ1-5; D gene unclear. The TCR originated in an adult with an advanced solid tumor such as melanoma, head and neck, liver or kidney cancer. Sequenced here: CD4+ or CD8+ T cells sorted from blood, sampled in a trial of the OX40 agonist ivuxolimab. CDR3 in amino acids: CASSSHGESNQPQHF. The CDR3 DNA is TGCGCCAGCAGCTCGCACGGGGAGAGCAATCAGCCCCAGCATTTT.